This T cell receptor (beta chain) was identified during a study of T cell repertoires in cytomegalovirus infection. Overall study context: Peptides in the study included HLA-C-restricted and HLA-B-restricted CMV epitopes. CMV infection plus the matching HLA type was flagged by public TCR beta signatures.

From germline, CDR1 is SGHVS and CDR2 FNYEAQ. V dropped 4 bases and J dropped 0 bases, with 15 bases sitting between them. The CDR3 consists of 16 residues. Notes on this clonotype: Its antigen remains unknown.

MiXCR, run by TCRdb on the reads, gives a single entry per CDR3 protein. Here the sample spans about a million distinct CDR3 sequences, more than 25% being singletons. Findings of the study overall: Of the TCR beta families, the public ones yielded a cumulative frequency that identified carriers of CMV plus the relevant HLA.

Sequenced here: cultured CD8+ T cells from PBMCs, sampled from culture after CMV antigen stimulation. The chain has TRBV7-6 and TRBJ1-1; TRBD1 is a possible D gene (6 bases). This TCR derives from a human donor in good health (CMV status not recorded). Some clones in this sample may be carry-over from other donors' samples. The CDR3 DNA sequence: TGTGCCAGCAGCTCCAGGTCGACAGGAGTGAACACTGAAGCTTTCTTT. The encoded protein is CASSSRSTGVNTEAFF.